This entry lists 32 T cell receptor beta chains sequenced from one sample in a study of T cell responses to AZD1222 COVID-19 vaccine. Libraries were prepared by immunoSEQ multiplex PCR; TCRdb keeps only in-frame clonotypes and omits some of them. The profile shows about 150,000 clones, approximately 88% of them singletons. The source was peripheral blood, collected on day 0 of MenACWY control vaccination. The origin of the receptors is an adult in good health.

The CDR3 loop is CASSSGLAGPGMHTGELFF. CDR3 sequence (DNA): TGTGCCAGCAGCTCCGGACTAGCGGGGCCCGGGATGCACACCGGGGAGCTGTTTTTT. This chain connects TRBV6-6 to TRBJ2-2, with 12 bases matching TRBD2. The CDR3 runs 19 residues. Germline CDR1 is MNHNY and CDR2 is SVGAGI (reference sequence). V dropped 6 bases and J dropped 3; count of bases not matched to a gene: 14.

The chain employs TRBV10-3 and TRBJ2-5; D unresolved. The CDR3 is made up of 16 amino acids. Trimming left V 0 bases short and J 3 bases short, with 14 bases between. Germline assignment: CDR1 ENHRY and CDR2 SYGVKD. This CDR3 reads CAISESTGRKKETQYF. CDR3 nucleotide sequence: TGTGCCATCAGTGAGTCGACTGGACGGAAGAAAGAGACCCAGTACTTC.

This clone was observed once. The gene calls are TRBV29-1 and TRBJ1-2, with D possibly being TRBD1 (6 bases). The CDR3 covers 11 residues. V lost 7 bases, J lost 4 bases, and 10 bases lay in between. The germline V gene encodes CDR1 SQVTM and CDR2 ANQGSEA. CDR3 region: CSARGIYGYTF. CDR3 bases: TGCAGCGCCAGGGGCATCTATGGCTACACCTTC.

CDR3 in amino acids: CASSQGGFSGANVLTF. The CDR3 DNA sequence: TGCGCCAGCAGCCAAGGGGGTTTCTCTGGGGCCAACGTCCTGACTTTC. The chain joins TRBV4-1 to TRBJ2-6; D remains unclear. Deletions cut 1 base from V and 0 bases from J, with 7 bases between. Germline CDR1 and CDR2: MGHRA and YSYEKL. The CDR3 consists of 16 residues.

J is TRBJ1-1 and V is TRBV11-3; D gene ambiguous. This CDR3 contains 16 residues. V was pared by 5 bases and J by 0 bases, with 16 bases between. Per germline, CDR1 SGHNT and CDR2 YENEEA. The CDR3 DNA reads TGTGCCAGCAGCCGCCGTCCCGGACGAATGAACACTGAAGCTTTCTTT. Translated: CASSRRPGRMNTEAFF.

CDR3 in amino acids: CASSPLMGEQFF. The DNA for the CDR3 is TGTGCCAGCAGCCCTTTGATGGGTGAGCAGTTCTTC. The chain has TRBV7-9 and TRBJ2-1; no clear D gene. CDR3 size: 12 residues. Germline values: CDR1 SEHNR, CDR2 FQNEAQ (reference sequence). V was pared by 5 bases and J by 9 bases, with 11 bases between.

The V gene is TRBV6-2 or TRBV6-3, the J gene TRBJ1-5, with D unclear. The germline V gene encodes CDR1 MNHEY and CDR2 SVGEGT. V lost 2 bases and J 8 bases, leaving 13 bases between the germline ends. CDR3 size: 14 residues. CDR3 amino acids: CASSYGKGSEPQHF. In nucleotides, the CDR3 is TGTGCCAGCAGTTACGGTAAAGGCAGCGAGCCCCAGCATTTT.

The chain recombines TRBV19 with TRBJ2-5, with 15 bases matching TRBD2. The CDR3 covers 16 residues. Germline trimming cut 9 bases from V and 4 bases from J; bases unmatched to any gene: 9. CDR1 and CDR2 from the germline V gene are LNHDA and SQIVND (reference sequence). The CDR3 loop is CASKRTSGGAPETQYF. The CDR3 DNA is TGTGCCAGCAAACGGACTAGCGGGGGGGCCCCAGAGACCCAGTACTTC.

The J gene is TRBJ2-3, the V gene TRBV7-2; 14 bases map to TRBD2. The V gene's germline CDR1 is SGHTA and CDR2 FQGNSA. This CDR3 spans 17 amino acids. Trimming took 2 bases from V and 2 from J; bases not matched to a gene: 3. Here the CDR3 reads CASSLRGLAGDTDTQYF. DNA for the CDR3: TGTGCCAGCAGCTTAAGGGGACTAGCGGGGGACACAGATACGCAGTATTTT.

This rearrangement joins TRBV11-2 to TRBJ1-1, with D maybe TRBD1 (5 bases). This CDR3 region has 12 residues. CDR1 is SGHAT, CDR2 FQNNGV, per germline. V lost 5 bases and J 5 bases, leaving 9 bases between the germline ends. DNA of the CDR3: TGTGCCAGCAGCCCGACAGAGACTGAAGCTTTCTTT. Protein: CASSPTETEAFF.

This clone was counted between two and nine times. This rearrangement joins TRBV30 to TRBJ1-5; D remains unclear. Germline V lookup: CDR1 GTSNPN, CDR2 SVGIG (reference sequence). Between the trimmed V and J ends, which lost 4 bases and 3 bases, there was a span of 10 bases. This CDR3 region has 13 residues. The DNA of the CDR3 is TGTGCCTGGAACGAGGACCCCAATCAGCCCCAGCATTTT. Translated: CAWNEDPNQPQHF.

This chain connects TRBV6-4 to TRBJ2-6, with 10 bases matching TRBD2. V lost 4 bases to trimming and J lost 0 bases; unmatched junction nucleotides: 0. CDR3 size: 16 residues. Germline CDR1 is MRHNA and CDR2 is SNTAGT. CDR3 residues: CASSGTSGSGANVLTF. As DNA, the CDR3 is TGTGCCAGCAGTGGGACTAGCGGCTCTGGGGCCAACGTCCTGACTTTC.

The table lists this clone with a few counts. This chain connects TRBV6-6 to TRBJ1-1, with D maybe TRBD1 (5 bases). The germline gives CDR1 MNHNY, CDR2 SVGAGI (reference sequence). This CDR3 is 13 amino acids long. V was pared by 6 bases and J by 1 base, with 9 bases between. CDR3 nucleotide sequence: TGTGCCAGCAGACACGGGGGGAACACTGAAGCTTTCTTT. Translating gives CASRHGGNTEAFF.

CDR3 DNA sequence: TGTGCCAGTAGTATAGTTCGGGGCATGAACACTGAAGCTTTCTTT. This gives the protein CASSIVRGMNTEAFF. The chain has TRBV19 and TRBJ1-1; tentatively, D is TRBD1 (5 bases). V gave up 1 base and J gave up 0 bases, with 9 bases separating them. CDR1 and CDR2 from the germline V gene are LNHDA and SQIVND (reference sequence). The CDR3 consists of 15 residues.

This clone was seen once. The CDR3 nucleotides are TGTGCCACCAGCAGAGAGGGGGGGTATAATTCACCCCTCCACTTT. This gives the protein CATSREGGYNSPLHF. V and J are TRBV15 and TRBJ1-6; D is possibly TRBD1 (5 bases). The V and J ends lost 0 bases and 4 bases respectively, with 7 bases between them. Germline CDR1 is LNHNV and CDR2 is YYDKDF (reference sequence). The CDR3 has 15 residues.

The V and J genes are TRBV27 and TRBJ1-5; the match to TRBD1 covers 10 bases. This CDR3 contains 15 residues. Trimming removed 5 bases from V and 4 bases from J; junction bases left unmatched: 5. In germline, CDR1 is MNHEY, CDR2 SMNVEV (reference sequence). The CDR3 DNA sequence: TGTGCCAGCAGTCCCCGGGACAGGGGAAATCAGCCCCAGCATTTT. Translation gives CASSPRDRGNQPQHF.

The chain links TRBV24-1 to TRBJ2-4; tentative D call: TRBD1 (6 bases). Trimming took 4 bases from V and 0 from J, leaving 12 bases between them. The CDR3 length is 16 residues. From germline, CDR1 is KGHDR and CDR2 SFDVKD. CDR3 in DNA: TGTGCCACCAGTGACCCCAAGGGGGTAGCCAAAAACATTCAGTACTTC. As protein: CATSDPKGVAKNIQYF.

The J gene is TRBJ1-1, the V gene TRBV19, with D tentatively TRBD1 (5 bases). The V gene lost 8 bases and the J gene lost 4 bases, with 17 bases spanning the gap. CDR1 LNHDA and CDR2 SQIVND come from the germline V gene (reference sequence). There are 14 residues in the CDR3. CDR3 DNA: TGTGCCAGTCGGTTGGGGGGTAGTGGCACTGAAGCTTTCTTT. This sequence encodes CASRLGGSGTEAFF.

This clone showed up just once. The chain carries TRBV10-3 and TRBJ2-6; D is possibly TRBD1 or TRBD2 (5 bases each). This CDR3 spans 17 amino acids. The V and J ends lost 0 bases and 4 bases respectively, with 13 bases between them. Looked up from germline, CDR1 is ENHRY and CDR2 is SYGVKD. CDR3 sequence (DNA): TGTGCCATCAGTGAGTCGATCGGGGCACGGGGGGCCAACGTCCTGACTTTC. Protein sequence: CAISESIGARGANVLTF.

The chain recombines TRBV5-1 with TRBJ1-2, with D maybe TRBD1 (5 bases). The CDR3 consists of 12 residues. V lost 2 bases, J lost 7 bases, and 9 bases lay in between. From germline, CDR1 is SGHRS and CDR2 YFSETQ. The CDR3 DNA reads as TGCGCCAGCAGCTTTGAGGGGCTTGGCTACACCTTC. This gives the protein CASSFEGLGYTF.

V and J are TRBV27 and TRBJ2-3, with a weak D call TRBD2 (5 bases). The V gene lost 3 bases and the J gene lost 4 bases, with 8 bases spanning the gap. The CDR3 is 13 amino acids. Per the germline V gene, CDR1 is MNHEY and CDR2 is SMNVEV (reference sequence). CDR3 in amino acids: CASSFWGADTQYF. The DNA of the CDR3 is TGTGCCAGCAGTTTTTGGGGAGCAGATACGCAGTATTTT.

This chain links TRBV15 with TRBJ1-2; 8 bases line up with TRBD1. The CDR3 runs 14 residues. Germline trimming cut 1 base from V and 4 bases from J; bases unmatched to any gene: 2. Germline lookup yields CDR1 LNHNV and CDR2 YYDKDF (reference sequence). The CDR3 nucleotides are TGTGCCACCAGCAGAGGACAGGGGAGCTATGGCTACACCTTC. Encoded protein: CATSRGQGSYGYTF.

V and J are TRBV27 and TRBJ2-1, with D perhaps matching TRBD2 (6 bases). V was trimmed by 6 bases and J by 5 bases, leaving 17 bases between them. CDR1 and CDR2 from the germline V gene are MNHEY and SMNVEV (reference sequence). The CDR3 has 15 amino acids. The CDR3 spells CASSLGRGSHNEQFF. The CDR3 coding sequence is TGTGCCAGCAGCCTTGGACGGGGGTCGCACAATGAGCAGTTCTTC.

The rearrangement uses TRBV6-1 and TRBJ2-2; 8 bases map to TRBD2. Unmatched junction bases numbered 5, after V lost 4 bases and J lost 4 bases. This CDR3 region has 15 residues. Germline assignment: CDR1 MNHNS and CDR2 SASEGT. CDR3 DNA: TGTGCCAGCAGTGGAGCGGGAGCAGGCACCGGGGAGCTGTTTTTT. It codes for CASSGAGAGTGELFF.

On this clone itself: At the DNA level, this CDR3 is encoded by other sequences in the same sample as well. This sequence joins TRBV12-3 or TRBV12-4 and TRBJ1-1; 7 bases match TRBD1. V gave up 5 bases and J gave up 3 bases; unmatched junction bases: 3. The CDR3 spans 13 residues. CDR3 amino acids: CASSLTGDTEAFF. The DNA of the CDR3 is TGTGCCAGCAGTCTTACAGGGGACACTGAAGCTTTCTTT.

This sequence joins TRBV4-1 and TRBJ2-7, with D possibly matching TRBD2 (5 bases). V gave up 0 bases and J gave up 5 bases, with 14 bases separating them. Germline CDR1 is MGHRA and CDR2 is YSYEKL. This CDR3 contains 15 residues. CDR3 bases: TGCGCCAGCAGCCAAGATAGTGGAGGTGGTGACGAGCAGTACTTC. This translates into CASSQDSGGGDEQYF.

This clone was detected only a few times. The J gene is TRBJ2-3, the V gene TRBV6-2 or TRBV6-3; TRBD2 matches at 8 bases. After removal of 6 bases from V and 4 bases from J, the junction contained 9 bases not matched to a gene. The germline V gene encodes CDR1 MNHEY and CDR2 SVGEGT. This CDR3 has 15 amino acids. The CDR3 loop reads CASSRGLVPADTQYF. CDR3 DNA sequence: TGTGCCAGCAGCCGGGGACTAGTCCCCGCAGATACGCAGTATTTT.

Only one count was recorded for this clone. The V call is TRBV19, the J call TRBJ2-3, with 10 positions matching TRBD2. J lost 3 bases, V lost 3 bases, and 6 bases had no gene match. This CDR3 comprises 16 residues. CDR1 and CDR2 from the germline V gene are LNHDA and SQIVND (reference sequence). CDR3 sequence: CASSISSGRRTDTQYF. The CDR3 DNA reads as TGTGCCAGTAGTATCAGTAGCGGGAGGCGGACAGATACGCAGTATTTT.

This chain connects TRBV7-2 to TRBJ2-7, with 10 bases that match TRBD2. Germline trimming cut 1 base from V and 7 bases from J; bases unmatched to any gene: 16. Germline V lookup: CDR1 SGHTA, CDR2 FQGNSA. CDR3 length: 18 amino acids. The CDR3 DNA reads as TGTGCCAGCAGCTTAGGCCCCCCGGGGCTAGCGGGAGTAGGGGAGCAGTACTTC. Its protein product is CASSLGPPGLAGVGEQYF. The variable domain in full, with the rest retrieved from reference TRBV7-2 and TRBJ2-7, is GAGVSQSPSNKVTEKGKDVELRCDPISGHTALYWYRQSLGQGLEFLIYFQGNSAPDKSGLPSDRFSAERTGGSVSTLTIQRTQQEDSAVYLCASSLGPPGLAGVGEQYFGPGTRLTVT.

The chain couples TRBV12-3 or TRBV12-4 to TRBJ1-1; D gene unclear. V was cut by 1 base and J by 7 bases, with 7 bases left in between. The CDR3 contains 12 residues. This chain's CDR3 is CASSLVGLEAFF. The CDR3 DNA reads as TGTGCCAGCAGTTTAGTAGGACTTGAAGCTTTCTTT.

J is TRBJ2-5 and V is TRBV28; 9 bases are a match to TRBD2. The germline V gene has CDR1 MDHEN and CDR2 SYDVKM. CDR3 size: 14 residues. After removal of 5 bases from V and 5 bases from J, the junction contained 6 bases not matched to a gene. This CDR3 reads CASSPAGGRETQYF. CDR3 DNA: TGTGCCAGCAGTCCAGCGGGAGGCAGGGAGACCCAGTACTTC.

Here the CDR3 reads CASSIGHPGGAFF. DNA of the CDR3: TGTGCCAGTAGTATAGGCCATCCGGGGGGAGCTTTCTTT. V is TRBV19 and J is TRBJ1-1; D is perhaps TRBD1 (5 bases). Between the trimmed V and J ends, which lost 1 base and 10 bases, there was a span of 13 bases. The CDR3 totals 13 residues. CDR1 is LNHDA, CDR2 SQIVND, per germline (reference sequence).